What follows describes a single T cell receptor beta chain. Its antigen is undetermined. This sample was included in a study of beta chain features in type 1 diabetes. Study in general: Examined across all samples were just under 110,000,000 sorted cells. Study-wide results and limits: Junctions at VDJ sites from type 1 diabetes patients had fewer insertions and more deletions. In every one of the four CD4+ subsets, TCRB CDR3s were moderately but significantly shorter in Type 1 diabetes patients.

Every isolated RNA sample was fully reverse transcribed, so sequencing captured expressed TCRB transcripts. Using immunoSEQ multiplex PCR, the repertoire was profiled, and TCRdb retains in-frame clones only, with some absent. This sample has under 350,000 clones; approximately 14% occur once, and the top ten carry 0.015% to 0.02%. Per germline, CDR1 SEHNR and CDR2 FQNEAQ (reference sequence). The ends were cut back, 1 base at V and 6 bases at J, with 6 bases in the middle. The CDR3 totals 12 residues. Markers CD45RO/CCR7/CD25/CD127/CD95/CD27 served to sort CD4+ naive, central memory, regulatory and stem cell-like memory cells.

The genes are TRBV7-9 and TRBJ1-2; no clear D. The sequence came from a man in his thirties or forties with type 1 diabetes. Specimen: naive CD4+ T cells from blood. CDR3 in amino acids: CASSLGGDGYTF. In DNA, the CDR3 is TGTGCCAGCAGCTTAGGCGGGGATGGCTACACCTTC. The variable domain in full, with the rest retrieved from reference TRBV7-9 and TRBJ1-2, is DTGVSQNPRHKITKRGQNVTFRCDPISEHNRLYWYRQTLGQGPEFLTYFQNEAQLEKSRLLSDRFSAERPKGSFSTLEIQRTEQGDSAMYLCASSLGGDGYTFGSGTRLTVV.